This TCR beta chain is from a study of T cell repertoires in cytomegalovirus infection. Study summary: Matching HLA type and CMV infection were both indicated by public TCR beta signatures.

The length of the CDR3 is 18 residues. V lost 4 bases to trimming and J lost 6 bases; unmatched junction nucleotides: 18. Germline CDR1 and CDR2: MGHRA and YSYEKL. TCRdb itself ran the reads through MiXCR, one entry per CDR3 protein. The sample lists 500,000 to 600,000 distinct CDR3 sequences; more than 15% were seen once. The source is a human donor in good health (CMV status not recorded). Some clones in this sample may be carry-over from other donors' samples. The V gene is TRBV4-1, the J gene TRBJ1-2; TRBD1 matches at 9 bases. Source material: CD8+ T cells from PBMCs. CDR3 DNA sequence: TGCGCCAGCAGCCTCCTAGTCCCGGGACAGGGAATGGTTGATGGCTACACCTTC. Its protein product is CASSLLVPGQGMVDGYTF.